Below are 27 T cell receptor beta chains sequenced from a single sample in a study of control samples from healthy donors and cancer patients. Here immunoSEQ multiplex PCR was the method, and the copy in TCRdb shows in-frame clones only, minus some. Counted here are 150,000 to 200,000 clones, roughly 91% occurring once; the ten biggest clones make up roughly 1.5%. Input material: blood. These receptors were obtained from a man aged 18-30 years in good health.

The chain joins TRBV3-1 (or the pseudogene TRBV3-2) to TRBJ1-1; TRBD1 is a possible D gene (6 bases). From germline, CDR1 is LGHDT and CDR2 YNNKEL (reference sequence). CDR3 size: 11 residues. The V gene lost 4 bases and the J gene lost 11 bases, with 11 bases spanning the gap. The CDR3 sequence is CASSREGVAFF. Written as DNA, the CDR3 is TGTGCCAGCAGCCGTGAGGGGGTGGCTTTCTTT.

The CDR3 loop reads CASSSGGARHEQYF. Here the CDR3 DNA reads TGTGCCAGCTCTAGCGGGGGGGCTAGGCACGAGCAGTACTTC. The V call is TRBV5-4, the J call TRBJ2-7, with 12 bases identical to TRBD2. The germline CDR1 and CDR2 sequences are SGHNT and YYREEE (reference sequence). J gave up 5 bases and V 7 bases, and 7 bases lay outside the gene matches. CDR3 length: 14 amino acids.

The chain recombines TRBV25-1 with TRBJ2-7; TRBD2 matches at 12 bases. Germline CDR1 reads MGHDK; CDR2 reads SYGVNS. V lost 4 bases to trimming and J lost 7 bases; unmatched junction nucleotides: 8. The CDR3 is 15 amino acids. In DNA, the CDR3 is TGTGCCAGCAGTGCTACTAGCGGGGGGTCTGAGGAGCAGTACTTC. Its protein is CASSATSGGSEEQYF.

In its sample, this clone was seen once. This chain connects TRBV5-1 to TRBJ1-2, with 9 bases matching TRBD1. CDR1 and CDR2 from the germline V gene are SGHRS and YFSETQ. CDR3 length equals 13 residues. V lost 4 bases and J lost 5; bases outside the gene matches: 3. This chain's CDR3 is CASSAGTGYGYTF. CDR3 bases: TGCGCCAGCAGCGCCGGGACAGGGTATGGCTACACCTTC.

The V gene is TRBV5-4, the J gene TRBJ2-5; perhaps TRBD1 as D (5 bases). The CDR3 totals 16 residues. The V gene's germline CDR1 is SGHNT and CDR2 YYREEE (reference sequence). V was cut by 6 bases and J by 5 bases, with 23 bases left in between. The CDR3, as DNA: TGTGCCAGCAACAAAAACCAGGGTTCTGTTAAGGAGACCCAGTACTTC. Translation gives CASNKNQGSVKETQYF.

The chain has TRBV10-1 and TRBJ2-2, with a tentative D call TRBD2 (6 bases). The germline gives CDR1 WNHNN, CDR2 SYGVQD (reference sequence). V was clipped by 2 bases and J by 0 bases, with 13 bases between them. This CDR3 spans 17 amino acids. The CDR3 loop is CASSEVGAGTNTGELFF. The CDR3 DNA follows: TGCGCCAGCAGTGAGGTTGGTGCGGGGACGAACACCGGGGAGCTGTTTTTT.

The chain has TRBV28 and TRBJ2-1; D may be TRBD2 (6 bases). V shed 7 bases and J shed 6 bases, with 13 bases lying between them. Germline V gene sequence: CDR1 MDHEN, CDR2 SYDVKM. The CDR3 runs to 13 residues. The CDR3 DNA follows: TGTGCCAGCACCCTGGGAGGAGGCAATGAGCAGTTCTTC. Amino acid sequence: CASTLGGGNEQFF.

CDR3 coding DNA: TGTGCCAGTAGTGCGGAATGGGGGAACACTGAAGCTTTCTTT. Translation gives CASSAEWGNTEAFF. This chain uses TRBV19 with TRBJ1-1; D is unresolved. Per the germline V gene, CDR1 is LNHDA and CDR2 is SQIVND (reference sequence). Trimming took 5 bases from V and 1 from J, leaving 11 bases between them. The CDR3 runs 14 residues. The full variable domain, in which reference TRBV19 and TRBJ1-1 provide the parts outside the CDR3, is DGGITQSPKYLFRKEGQNVTLSCEQNLNHDAMYWYRQDPGQGLRLIYYSQIVNDFQKGDIAEGYSVSREKKESFPLTVTSAQKNPTAFYLCASSAEWGNTEAFFGQGTRLTVV.

The V and J genes are TRBV24-1 and TRBJ2-5; 7 nucleotides line up with TRBD2. Germline V gene lookup returns CDR1 KGHDR and CDR2 SFDVKD. The J segment lost 2 bases and the V segment lost 3 bases, leaving 5 bases of the junction unmatched. The CDR3 spans 15 residues. In DNA, the CDR3 is TGTGCCACCAGTGATGGGCGGGGGATTCAAGAGACCCAGTACTTC. Amino acid sequence: CATSDGRGIQETQYF.

J is TRBJ1-1 and V is TRBV7-3; D remains unclear. Trimming removed 6 bases at V and 8 bases at J, with 16 bases between. CDR1 and CDR2 from the germline V gene are SGHTA and FQGTGA. This CDR3 is built from 13 residues. The CDR3 nucleotides are TGTGCCAGCAGTCCACGGCCCGCCGGGGAAGCTTTCTTT. As protein: CASSPRPAGEAFF.

This chain connects TRBV5-5 to TRBJ2-7; maybe TRBD1 (6 bases). This CDR3 is built from 17 residues. Trimming removed 0 bases at V and 1 base at J, with 17 bases between. Germline CDR1 SGHKS, CDR2 YYEKEE (reference sequence). The CDR3 region has the DNA TGTGCCAGCAGCTTGGGAAGGGGGATAACGAAATCCTACGAGCAGTACTTC. This gives the protein CASSLGRGITKSYEQYF. The full variable domain, with the rest looked up from reference TRBV5-5 and TRBJ2-7, is DAGVTQSPTHLIKTRGQQVTLRCSPISGHKSVSWYQQVLGQGPQFIFQYYEKEERGRGNFPDRFSARQFPNYSSELNVNALLLGDSALYLCASSLGRGITKSYEQYFGPGTRLTVT.

This chain links TRBV18 with TRBJ2-7; D might be TRBD1 (5 bases). The germline V and J ends were trimmed by 4 bases and 2 bases, with 12 bases remaining between them. The CDR3 totals 14 residues. From germline, CDR1 is KGHSH and CDR2 LQKENI. CDR3 loop: CASSHPGRAYEQYF. The CDR3 coding sequence is TGTGCCAGCTCACACCCGGGCAGGGCCTACGAGCAGTACTTC.

The chain couples TRBV7-2 to TRBJ1-2, with 7 nucleotides matching TRBD1. The CDR3 extends over 13 amino acids. V lost 5 bases and J lost 3; bases outside the gene matches: 3. Germline V gene sequence: CDR1 SGHTA, CDR2 FQGNSA. Here the CDR3 DNA reads TGTGCCAGCAGCCCCGACAGGGACTATGGCTACACCTTC. It codes for CASSPDRDYGYTF.

The chain uses TRBV5-1 and TRBJ2-3; TRBD1 agrees at 10 bases. Germline CDR1 reads SGHRS; CDR2 reads YFSETQ. V dropped 4 bases and J dropped 4; count of bases not matched to a gene: 6. The CDR3 extends over 15 amino acids. CDR3 amino acids: CASSLGQGDSDTQYF. CDR3 in DNA: TGCGCCAGCAGCCTAGGACAGGGGGATTCAGATACGCAGTATTTT.

The V gene is TRBV19, the J gene TRBJ1-1; D remains unclear. V lost 8 bases and J lost 7, with 11 bases in between. The CDR3 contains 11 residues. Germline V gene data show CDR1 as LNHDA and CDR2 as SQIVND (reference sequence). The CDR3 protein is CASGVWGEAFF. The CDR3 DNA reads TGTGCCAGTGGGGTTTGGGGTGAAGCTTTCTTT.

This chain uses TRBV5-4 with TRBJ2-2; no reliable D call. The CDR3 is 14 amino acids. Trimming removed 4 bases from V and 2 bases from J, with 9 bases in between. The germline gives CDR1 SGHNT, CDR2 YYREEE (reference sequence). CDR3 nucleotide sequence: TGTGCCAGCAGCCTCGGGTCTAACACCGGGGAGCTGTTTTTT. Protein: CASSLGSNTGELFF.

J is TRBJ1-2 and V is TRBV21-1; the table's D call TRBD1 went unverified against the DNA. TRBV21-1 is a pseudogene. This CDR3 is built from 17 residues. The CDR3 reads CASSSLQTVNLNYGYTF. The DNA for the CDR3 is TGTGCCAGCAGCAGCCTCCAGACAGTTAACCTTAACTATGGCTACACCTTC.

J is TRBJ2-3 and V is TRBV5-6, with 7 bases matching TRBD1. V lost 5 bases to trimming and J lost 2 bases; unmatched junction nucleotides: 11. The CDR3 runs to 16 residues. Germline loops: CDR1 SGHDT, CDR2 YYEEEE. This CDR3 is CASRRMTGSFTDTQYF. The CDR3 DNA follows: TGTGCCAGCAGGCGAATGACAGGGTCTTTCACAGATACGCAGTATTTT.

The J gene is TRBJ2-3, the V gene TRBV2; 8 bases line up with TRBD2. There are 14 residues in the CDR3. Germline CDR1 reads SNHLY; CDR2 reads FYNNEI. J gave up 0 bases and V 7 bases, and 3 bases lay outside the gene matches. CDR3 in amino acids: CASKAGGSTDTQYF. In DNA form, the CDR3 reads TGTGCCAGCAAGGCGGGGGGCAGCACAGATACGCAGTATTTT.

This chain uses TRBV6-2 or TRBV6-3 with TRBJ1-5, with a weak D call TRBD1 (6 bases). This CDR3 comprises 17 residues. Deletions cut 0 bases from V and 5 bases from J, with 17 bases between. From germline, CDR1 is MNHEY and CDR2 SVGEGT. The CDR3 nucleotides are TGTGCCAGCAGTTACTCGAGGGGGGAAGAATCTTATCAGCCCCAGCATTTT. Translating gives CASSYSRGEESYQPQHF.

In its sample, this clone was seen once. The gene calls are TRBV10-3 and TRBJ2-1, with 12 bases matching TRBD1. J gave up 8 bases and V 4 bases, and 6 bases lay outside the gene matches. Per the germline V gene, CDR1 is ENHRY and CDR2 is SYGVKD. The CDR3 loop spans 15 amino acids. The CDR3 sequence is CAISAPGQGAYEQFF. CDR3 nucleotides: TGTGCCATCAGTGCTCCGGGACAGGGGGCCTATGAGCAGTTCTTC.

V gene TRBV29-1 combines with J gene TRBJ1-1; TRBD1 matches at 7 bases. Per the germline V gene, CDR1 is SQVTM and CDR2 is ANQGSEA. The V gene end was trimmed by 6 bases and the J gene end by 2 bases; junction bases not matched to a gene: 6. The CDR3 is 13 amino acids. This CDR3 is CSVPGQINTEAFF. The CDR3, as DNA: TGCAGCGTGCCGGGACAGATAAACACTGAAGCTTTCTTT.

The chain employs TRBV6-2 or TRBV6-3 and TRBJ1-5, with no clear D. V shed 3 bases and J shed 4 bases, with 10 bases lying between them. There are 14 residues in the CDR3. Germline loops: CDR1 MNHEY, CDR2 SVGEGT. CDR3: CASSYWRGNQPQHF. The CDR3, as DNA: TGTGCCAGCAGTTATTGGCGGGGTAATCAGCCCCAGCATTTT.

The rearrangement uses TRBV30 and TRBJ2-3; 7 bases line up with TRBD2. CDR3 length equals 14 residues. Losses at the gene ends were 8 bases for V and 1 base for J; bases not matched to a gene: 9. Looked up from germline, CDR1 is GTSNPN and CDR2 is SVGIG (reference sequence). In DNA, the CDR3 is TGTGCCGGGCGGGAGAGGGGTGGCACAGATACGCAGTATTTT. The encoded protein is CAGRERGGTDTQYF. Together with reference TRBV30 and TRBJ2-3, the CDR3 gives the full variable domain: SQTIHQWPATLVQPVGSPLSLECTVEGTSNPNLYWYRQAAGRGLQLLFYSVGIGQISSEVPQNLSASRPQDRQFILSSKKLLLSDSGFYLCAGRERGGTDTQYFGPGTRLTVL.

This sequence joins TRBV15 and TRBJ2-6; D remains ambiguous. This CDR3 is built from 13 residues. V lost 3 bases to trimming and J lost 2 bases, with 2 bases between them. Germline V gene sequence: CDR1 LNHNV, CDR2 YYDKDF (reference sequence). The CDR3 DNA sequence: TGTGCCACCAGCAGGGCTGGGGCCAACGTCCTGACTTTC. Translating it yields CATSRAGANVLTF.

This clone was picked up a small number of times. The gene calls are TRBV2 and TRBJ1-5; tentative D call: TRBD1 (6 bases). V shed 3 bases and J shed 5 bases, with 17 bases lying between them. The CDR3 contains 16 residues. Per the germline V gene, CDR1 is SNHLY and CDR2 is FYNNEI. This CDR3 is CASSESSTGDHQPQHF. The DNA of the CDR3 is TGTGCCAGCAGTGAGTCATCGACAGGAGACCATCAGCCCCAGCATTTT.

This chain connects TRBV12-3 or TRBV12-4 to TRBJ2-7, with D perhaps TRBD2 (6 bases). The CDR3 length is 13 residues. Deletions cut 6 bases from V and 10 bases from J, with 19 bases between. The CDR3 loop reads CASRAGTMGTQYF. The CDR3 DNA sequence: TGTGCCAGCAGAGCGGGTACGATGGGAACACAGTACTTC.